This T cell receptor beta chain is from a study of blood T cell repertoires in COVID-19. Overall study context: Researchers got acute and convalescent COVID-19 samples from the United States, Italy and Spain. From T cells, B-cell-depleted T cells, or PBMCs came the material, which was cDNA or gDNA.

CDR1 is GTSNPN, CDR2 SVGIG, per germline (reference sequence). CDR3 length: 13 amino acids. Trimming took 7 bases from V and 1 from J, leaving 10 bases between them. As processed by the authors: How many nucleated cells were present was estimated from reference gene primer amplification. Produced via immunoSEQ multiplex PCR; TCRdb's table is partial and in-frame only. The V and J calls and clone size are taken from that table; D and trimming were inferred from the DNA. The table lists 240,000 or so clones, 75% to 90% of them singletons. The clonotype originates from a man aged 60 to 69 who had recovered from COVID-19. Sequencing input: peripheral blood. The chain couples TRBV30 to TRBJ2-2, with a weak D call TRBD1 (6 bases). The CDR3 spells CASGTQNTGELFF. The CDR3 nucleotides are TGTGCCTCCGGGACACAGAACACCGGGGAGCTGTTTTTT.